The rows below give T cell receptor beta chains drawn from one sample of a study of T-cell reconstitution after alpha-beta-depleted transplantation in children. One entry per CDR3 protein results from TCRdb running MiXCR on the PCR reads. The profile shows 200,000 to 250,000 distinct CDR3 sequences, approximately 8% of them singletons. Sequenced here: PBMCs, mostly from graft donor cells, sampled 360 days after TCRalphabeta/CD19-depleted stem cell transplant. These receptors all come from a male patient aged 2 to 10 who had a stem cell transplant for acute myeloid leukemia, so the T cells may come from the graft donor. Each CDR3 is given with its conserved first and last residue. The D gene is left open where the match is weak. A clone size is listed for some rows: how often the clone was seen (once, few, many), or a class if it is expanded.

j_call clone_size v_call d_call cdr3_aa cdr3_nt
TRBJ2-1 many TRBV20-1 NA CSASGGGAYNEQFF TGCAGTGCTAGTGGAGGGGGGGCCTACAATGAGCAGTTCTTC
TRBJ2-1 NA TRBV6-2/TRBV6-3 NA CASSYSPGASHYGQFF TGTGCCAGCAGTTACTCTCCCGGCGCCTCTCATTATGGGCAGTTCTTC
TRBJ2-2 NA TRBV4-1 NA CASSHGRGVRTGELFF TGCGCCAGCAGCCACGGAAGGGGGGTCCGCACCGGGGAGCTGTTTTTT
TRBJ2-2 many TRBV4-1 NA CASSQIPSTSPGELFF TGCGCCAGCAGCCAAATTCCCTCGACCAGCCCCGGGGAGCTGTTTTTT
TRBJ2-1 once TRBV10-3 TRBD2 CAISGLAGEWSYNEQFF TGTGCCATCAGTGGGCTAGCGGGAGAATGGTCCTACAATGAGCAGTTCTTC
TRBJ2-7 many TRBV27 NA CASSFRGPYEQYF TGTGCCAGCAGTTTCCGGGGTCCCTACGAGCAGTACTTC
TRBJ2-3 NA TRBV27 TRBD2 CASSTTTRASGSTDTQYF TGTGCCAGCAGTACTACGACTCGGGCTAGCGGGAGCACAGATACGCAGTATTTT
TRBJ2-1 many TRBV6-1 TRBD2 CASTKAPSGGVVEFF TGTGCCAGCACCAAGGCGCCTAGCGGGGGGGTTGTGGAGTTCTTC
TRBJ2-5 few TRBV6-5 TRBD1 CASSTWTGQETQYF TGTGCCAGCAGTACTTGGACAGGGCAAGAGACCCAGTACTTC
TRBJ2-5 NA TRBV12-3/TRBV12-4 NA CASIGAGQETQYF TGTGCCAGCATAGGGGCTGGCCAAGAGACCCAGTACTTC
TRBJ1-2 NA TRBV7-9 NA CASSLNNYGYTF TGTGCCAGCAGCTTGAATAACTATGGCTACACCTTC
TRBJ2-1 many TRBV2 TRBD2 CASVSPLLAGEGNEQFF TGTGCCAGCGTGAGTCCTCTACTAGCGGGAGAAGGGAATGAGCAGTTCTTC
TRBJ1-1 few TRBV2 NA CASSGPGEAFF TGTGCCAGCAGTGGACCAGGGGAAGCTTTCTTT
TRBJ2-3 many TRBV29-1 NA CSVVAFLGDTQYF TGCAGCGTTGTTGCTTTCCTCGGAGATACGCAGTATTTT
TRBJ2-3 many TRBV5-6 TRBD2 CASSLGKRGPDTQYF TGTGCCAGCAGCTTGGGAAAGCGGGGGCCAGATACGCAGTATTTT
TRBJ2-5 NA TRBV5-5 NA CASSLGLVETQYF TGTGCCAGCAGCTTGGGGTTGGTTGAGACCCAGTACTTC
TRBJ1-2 NA TRBV3-1 NA CASSQDMTFNYGYTF TGTGCCAGCAGCCAAGATATGACTTTTAACTATGGCTACACCTTC
TRBJ1-1 NA TRBV12-3/TRBV12-4 NA CASSPRWLMNTEAFF TGTGCCAGCAGTCCTCGGTGGCTTATGAACACTGAAGCTTTCTTT
TRBJ1-2 NA TRBV20-1 NA CSARDTGRNYGYTF TGCAGTGCTAGAGATACAGGGCGGAACTATGGCTACACCTTC
TRBJ2-2 NA TRBV27 TRBD2 CASSLEPGLAYTGELFF TGTGCCAGCAGTTTAGAACCGGGACTAGCATACACCGGGGAGCTGTTTTTT
TRBJ2-1 many TRBV18 NA CASSPRPGIGSYNEQFF TGTGCCAGCTCACCTCGCCCGGGAATAGGCTCCTACAATGAGCAGTTCTTC
TRBJ2-5 few TRBV5-1 NA CASSLGVGGGWETQYF TGCGCCAGCAGCTTGGGAGTTGGTGGGGGTTGGGAGACCCAGTACTTC
TRBJ2-1 many TRBV25-1 NA CASSESRVLNNEQFF TGTGCCAGCAGTGAATCGAGGGTACTGAACAATGAGCAGTTCTTC